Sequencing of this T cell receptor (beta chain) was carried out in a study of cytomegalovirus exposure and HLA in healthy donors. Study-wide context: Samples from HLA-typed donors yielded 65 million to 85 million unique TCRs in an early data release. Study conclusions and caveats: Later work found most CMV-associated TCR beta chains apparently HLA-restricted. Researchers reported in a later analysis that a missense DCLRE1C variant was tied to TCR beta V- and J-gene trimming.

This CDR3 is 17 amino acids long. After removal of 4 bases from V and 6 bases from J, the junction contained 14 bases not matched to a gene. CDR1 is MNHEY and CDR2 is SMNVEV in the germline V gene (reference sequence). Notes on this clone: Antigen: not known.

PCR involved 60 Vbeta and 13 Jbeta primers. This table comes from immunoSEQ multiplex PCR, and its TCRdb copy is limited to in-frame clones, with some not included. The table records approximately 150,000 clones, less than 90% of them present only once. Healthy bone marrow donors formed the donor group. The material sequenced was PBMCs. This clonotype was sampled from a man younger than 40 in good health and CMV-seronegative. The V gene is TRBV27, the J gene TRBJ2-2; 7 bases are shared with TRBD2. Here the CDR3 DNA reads TGTGCCAGCAGTTCCCCGGGGAGGGGTCCCCTTCCCGGGGAGCTGTTTTTT. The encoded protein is CASSSPGRGPLPGELFF.